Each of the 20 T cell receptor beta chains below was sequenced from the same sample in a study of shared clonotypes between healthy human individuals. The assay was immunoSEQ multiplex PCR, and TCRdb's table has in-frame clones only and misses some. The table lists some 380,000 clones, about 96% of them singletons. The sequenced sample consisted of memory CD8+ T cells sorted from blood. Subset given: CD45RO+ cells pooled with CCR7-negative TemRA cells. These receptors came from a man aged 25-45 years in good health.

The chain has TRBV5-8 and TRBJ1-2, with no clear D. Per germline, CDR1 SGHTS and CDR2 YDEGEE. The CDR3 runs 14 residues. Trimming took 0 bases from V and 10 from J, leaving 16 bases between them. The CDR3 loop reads CASSLVWQEDDYTF. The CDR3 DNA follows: TGTGCCAGCAGCTTGGTGTGGCAGGAGGACGACTACACCTTC.

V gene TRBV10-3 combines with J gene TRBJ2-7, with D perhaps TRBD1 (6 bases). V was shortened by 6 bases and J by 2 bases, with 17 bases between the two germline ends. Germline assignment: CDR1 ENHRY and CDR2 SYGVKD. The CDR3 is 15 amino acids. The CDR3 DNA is TGTGCCATCAGCGACCAGGGGAGATCGGCCTACGAGCAGTACTTC. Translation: CAISDQGRSAYEQYF.

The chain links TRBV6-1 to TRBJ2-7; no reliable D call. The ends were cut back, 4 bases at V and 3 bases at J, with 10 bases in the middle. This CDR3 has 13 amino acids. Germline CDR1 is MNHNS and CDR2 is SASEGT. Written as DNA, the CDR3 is TGTGCCAGCAGTGTTATATTGAACTACGAGCAGTACTTC. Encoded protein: CASSVILNYEQYF.

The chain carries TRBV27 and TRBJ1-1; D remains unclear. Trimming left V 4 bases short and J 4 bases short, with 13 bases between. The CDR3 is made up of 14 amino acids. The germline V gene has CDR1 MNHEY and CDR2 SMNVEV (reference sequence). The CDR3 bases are TGTGCCAGCAGTTCAGGACGGTGGGGCACTGAAGCTTTCTTT. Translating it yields CASSSGRWGTEAFF.

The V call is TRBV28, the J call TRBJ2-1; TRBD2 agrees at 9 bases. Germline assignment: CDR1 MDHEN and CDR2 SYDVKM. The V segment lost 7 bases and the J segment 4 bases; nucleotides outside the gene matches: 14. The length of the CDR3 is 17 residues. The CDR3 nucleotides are TGTGCCAGCAACTTTGGGGAGGGACTAGCCGGGTACAATGAGCAGTTCTTC. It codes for CASNFGEGLAGYNEQFF.

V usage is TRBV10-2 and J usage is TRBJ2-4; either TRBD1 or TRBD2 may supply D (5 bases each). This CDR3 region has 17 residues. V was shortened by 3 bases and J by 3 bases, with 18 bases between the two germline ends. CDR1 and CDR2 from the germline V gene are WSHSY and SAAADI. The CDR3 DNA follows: TGCGCCAGCAGTGAAGGGGAGACTCGGGGTGGCAAAAACATTCAGTACTTC. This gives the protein CASSEGETRGGKNIQYF.

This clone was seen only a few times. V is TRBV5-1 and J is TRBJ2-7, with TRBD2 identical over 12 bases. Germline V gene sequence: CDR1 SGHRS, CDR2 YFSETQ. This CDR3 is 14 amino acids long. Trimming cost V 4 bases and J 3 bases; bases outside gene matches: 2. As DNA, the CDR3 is TGCGCCAGCAGCCCGACTAGCGGGAGCTACGAGCAGTACTTC. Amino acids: CASSPTSGSYEQYF.

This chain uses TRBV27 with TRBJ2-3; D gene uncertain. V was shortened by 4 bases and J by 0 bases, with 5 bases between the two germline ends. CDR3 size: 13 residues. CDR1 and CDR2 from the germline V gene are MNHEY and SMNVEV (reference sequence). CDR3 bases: TGTGCCAGCAGTTCCACGAGCACAGATACGCAGTATTTT. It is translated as CASSSTSTDTQYF.

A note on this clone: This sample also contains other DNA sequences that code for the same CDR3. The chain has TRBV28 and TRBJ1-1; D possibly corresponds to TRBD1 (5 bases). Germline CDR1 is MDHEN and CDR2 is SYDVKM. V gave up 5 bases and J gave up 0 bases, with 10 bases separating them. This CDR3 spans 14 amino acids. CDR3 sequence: CASSPGGLNTEAFF. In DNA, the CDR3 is TGTGCCAGCAGTCCCGGGGGTTTGAACACTGAAGCTTTCTTT.

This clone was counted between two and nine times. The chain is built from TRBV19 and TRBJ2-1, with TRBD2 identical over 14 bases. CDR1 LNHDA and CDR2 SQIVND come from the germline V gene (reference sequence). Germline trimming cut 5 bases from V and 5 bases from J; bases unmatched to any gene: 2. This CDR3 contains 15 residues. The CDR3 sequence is CASSPGLAGDNEQFF. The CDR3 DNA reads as TGTGCCAGTAGTCCGGGACTAGCGGGAGACAATGAGCAGTTCTTC.

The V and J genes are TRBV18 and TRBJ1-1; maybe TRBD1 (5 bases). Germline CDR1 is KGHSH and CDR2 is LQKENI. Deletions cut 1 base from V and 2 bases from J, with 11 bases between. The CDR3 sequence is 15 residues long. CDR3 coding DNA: TGTGCCAGCTCACCACTAGCGACAGTTAACACTGAAGCTTTCTTT. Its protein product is CASSPLATVNTEAFF.

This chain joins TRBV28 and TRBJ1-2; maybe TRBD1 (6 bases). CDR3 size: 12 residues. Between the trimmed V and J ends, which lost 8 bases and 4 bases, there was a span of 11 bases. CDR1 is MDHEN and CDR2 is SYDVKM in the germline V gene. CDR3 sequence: CASSGQFYGYTF. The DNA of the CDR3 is TGTGCCAGCTCCGGACAGTTCTATGGCTACACCTTC.

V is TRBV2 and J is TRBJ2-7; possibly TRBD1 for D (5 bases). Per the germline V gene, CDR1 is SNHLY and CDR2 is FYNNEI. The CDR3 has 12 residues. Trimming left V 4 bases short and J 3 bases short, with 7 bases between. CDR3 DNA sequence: TGTGCCAGCAGTGGGGGCAGCTACGAGCAGTACTTC. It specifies CASSGGSYEQYF.

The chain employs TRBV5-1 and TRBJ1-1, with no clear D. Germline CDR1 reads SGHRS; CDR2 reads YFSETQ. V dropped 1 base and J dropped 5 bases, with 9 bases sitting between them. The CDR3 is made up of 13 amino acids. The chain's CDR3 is CASSLMGGTEAFF. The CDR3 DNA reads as TGCGCCAGCAGCTTGATGGGAGGAACTGAAGCTTTCTTT.

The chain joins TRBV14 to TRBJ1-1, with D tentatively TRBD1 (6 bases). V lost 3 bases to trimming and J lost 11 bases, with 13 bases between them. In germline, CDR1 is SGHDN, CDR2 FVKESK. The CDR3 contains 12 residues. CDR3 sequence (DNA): TGTGCCAGCAGCCAGATAGGGGGTTTTGCTTTCTTT. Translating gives CASSQIGGFAFF.

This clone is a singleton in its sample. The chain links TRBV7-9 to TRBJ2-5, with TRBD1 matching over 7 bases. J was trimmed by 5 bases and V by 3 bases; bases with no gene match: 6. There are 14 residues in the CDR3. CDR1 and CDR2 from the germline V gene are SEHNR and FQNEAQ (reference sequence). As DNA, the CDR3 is TGTGCCAGCAGCTTCGACAGGGTCGGGGAGACCCAGTACTTC. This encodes CASSFDRVGETQYF.

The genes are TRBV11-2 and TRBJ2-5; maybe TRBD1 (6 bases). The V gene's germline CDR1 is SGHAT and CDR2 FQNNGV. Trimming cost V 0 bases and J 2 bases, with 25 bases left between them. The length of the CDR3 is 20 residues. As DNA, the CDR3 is TGTGCCAGCAGCTTAGATGCAGGGGCGGAGGCGCCAGGACGGCAAGAGACCCAGTACTTC. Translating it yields CASSLDAGAEAPGRQETQYF.

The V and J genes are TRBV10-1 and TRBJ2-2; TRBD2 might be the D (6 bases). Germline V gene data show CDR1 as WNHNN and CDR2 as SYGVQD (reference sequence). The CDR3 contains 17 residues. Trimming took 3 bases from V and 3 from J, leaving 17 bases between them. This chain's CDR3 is CASSDLGRGRDTGELFF. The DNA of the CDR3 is TGCGCCAGCAGTGACCTCGGGAGAGGAAGGGACACCGGGGAGCTGTTTTTT.

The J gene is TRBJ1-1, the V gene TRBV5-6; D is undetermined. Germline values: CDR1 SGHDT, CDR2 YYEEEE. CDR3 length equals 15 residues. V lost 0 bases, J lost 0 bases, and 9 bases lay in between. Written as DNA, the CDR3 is TGTGCCAGCAGCTTGGCAGGACGGATGAACACTGAAGCTTTCTTT. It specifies CASSLAGRMNTEAFF. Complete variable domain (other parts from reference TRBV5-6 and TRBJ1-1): DAGVTQSPTHLIKTRGQQVTLRCSPKSGHDTVSWYQQALGQGPQFIFQYYEEEERQRGNFPDRFSGHQFPNYSSELNVNALLLGDSALYLCASSLAGRMNTEAFFGQGTRLTVV.

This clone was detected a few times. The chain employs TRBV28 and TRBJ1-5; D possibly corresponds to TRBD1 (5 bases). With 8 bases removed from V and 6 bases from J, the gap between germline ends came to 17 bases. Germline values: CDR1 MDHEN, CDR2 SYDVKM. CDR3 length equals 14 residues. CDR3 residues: CASGYDSFRQPQHF. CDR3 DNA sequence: TGTGCCAGCGGCTACGACAGTTTCCGTCAGCCCCAGCATTTT.